Listed below are T cell receptor beta chains from one sample, sequenced in a study of blood T cell repertoires in COVID-19. This table comes from immunoSEQ multiplex PCR, and its TCRdb copy is limited to in-frame clones, with some not included. Of more than 80,000 clones listed, approximately 88% are singletons. The specimen was peripheral blood. The receptors were gathered from an elderly woman with active or convalescent COVID-19. Each CDR3 is given with its conserved first and last residue. The D gene is left open where the match is weak. Size is stated for part of the rows, as once, few or many counts, or as a class when the clone is expanded.

clone_size: -; v_call: TRBV28; j_call: TRBJ1-2; d_call: -; cdr3_nt: TGTGCCAGCAGCCGAGGTCGGAACTATGGCTACACCTTC; cdr3_aa: CASSRGRNYGYTF
clone_size: medium-sized; v_call: TRBV9; j_call: TRBJ1-3; d_call: -; cdr3_nt: TGTGCCAGCAGCGTCGGACATACTGGAAACACCATATATTTT; cdr3_aa: CASSVGHTGNTIYF
clone_size: -; v_call: TRBV5-7; j_call: TRBJ1-5; d_call: -; cdr3_nt: TGTGCCAGCAGCTTGAAGGGGAAGGGCAATCAGCCCCAGCATTTT; cdr3_aa: CASSLKGKGNQPQHF
clone_size: -; v_call: TRBV5-1; j_call: TRBJ2-2; d_call: -; cdr3_nt: TGCGCCAGCAGCTACAGTTACACCGGGGAGCTGTTTTTT; cdr3_aa: CASSYSYTGELFF
clone_size: -; v_call: TRBV21-1; j_call: TRBJ2-1; d_call: -; cdr3_nt: TGTGCCAGCAGCAAGGGCAGGGTCAATGAGCAGTTCTTC; cdr3_aa: CASSKGRVNEQFF
clone_size: -; v_call: TRBV19; j_call: TRBJ2-3; d_call: TRBD1; cdr3_nt: TGTGCCAGTAGCCGACTCCCGGGACAGGGCACAGATACGCAGTATTTT; cdr3_aa: CASSRLPGQGTDTQYF
clone_size: -; v_call: TRBV2; j_call: TRBJ2-1; d_call: -; cdr3_nt: TGTGCCAGCAGGACCGACTCCGGGGGATGGGGCAATGAGCAGTTCTTC; cdr3_aa: CASRTDSGGWGNEQFF
clone_size: -; v_call: TRBV7-9; j_call: TRBJ1-2; d_call: TRBD1; cdr3_nt: TGTGCCAGCAGCCGAGGGGGCGAGGTTGGTAATGGCTACACCTTC; cdr3_aa: CASSRGGEVGNGYTF
clone_size: -; v_call: TRBV6-2/TRBV6-3; j_call: TRBJ2-2; d_call: -; cdr3_nt: TGTGCCAGCAGTTACCCCGGGGGCGGGGAGCTGTTTTTT; cdr3_aa: CASSYPGGGELFF
clone_size: -; v_call: TRBV19; j_call: TRBJ1-6; d_call: -; cdr3_nt: TGTGCCAGTAGTATCTCAGGGGTCGAAAATTCACCCCTCCACTTT; cdr3_aa: CASSISGVENSPLHF
clone_size: few; v_call: TRBV10-3; j_call: TRBJ2-7; d_call: TRBD2; cdr3_nt: TGTGCCATCGGGACTAGCGTAACCTACGAGCAGTACTTC; cdr3_aa: CAIGTSVTYEQYF